This T cell receptor (beta chain) was found in a study of T cell responses to AZD1222 COVID-19 vaccine. Study conclusions and caveats: Clonal diversity was possibly underestimated, and the donors were mostly white British, with more females.

Concerning this clone: The antigen is unknown.

TCRdb's copy holds only in-frame clones and misses some; the assay was immunoSEQ multiplex PCR. The data show 150,000 to 180,000 clones, around nine tenths seen once. The germline V gene has CDR1 WSHSY and CDR2 SAAADI. This CDR3 has 16 residues. The V and J ends lost 6 bases and 4 bases, in that order; junction bases with no gene match: 10. The origin of this receptor is an adult who had recovered from COVID-19. The V and J genes are TRBV10-2 and TRBJ2-3; 10 bases line up with TRBD2. This material consisted of peripheral blood, taken after recovery from COVID-19. The CDR3 region is CASRDPSGRASDTQYF. CDR3 nucleotide sequence: TGCGCCAGCAGAGACCCGAGCGGGAGGGCCTCAGATACGCAGTATTTT.